Shown below are 29 T cell receptor beta chains from a single sample sequenced in a study of CD8+ T cells in alopecia areata (dated by TCRdb to about 2018). Library preparation was by the immunoSEQ multiplex PCR assay. RNA was extracted from all samples and reverse transcribed into cDNA, which served as template for TCR sequencing. Held by TCRdb, this immuneACCESS table contains in-frame sequences only and omits some clones. Under half of the omission traces to an unresolved V gene where checked; the cause of the rest is unknown. The sample data list some 80,000 clones, and 60% to 70% of these were observed just once. The ten largest make up about a quarter of the sample. The time point label here, explained by the study, means: roughly 26 weeks on oral tofacitinib. In light of the paper, this sample's treatment or condition label describes: oral pan-JAK inhibitor, 5-10 mg twice daily. The sample consisted of CD8+ T cells sorted from blood, taken at week 24, from a patient treated with tofacitinib. These receptors all stem from a human donor with alopecia areata.

The gene calls are TRBV7-9 and TRBJ2-7, with 10 bases identical to TRBD2. CDR3 length equals 14 residues. After removal of 6 bases from V and 5 bases from J, the junction contained 7 bases not matched to a gene. CDR1 and CDR2 (germline): SEHNR, FQNEAQ (reference sequence). The CDR3 loop is CASRSSGSRDEQYF. For the CDR3, the DNA is TGTGCCAGCAGGTCTAGCGGGAGCCGGGACGAGCAGTACTTC.

The gene calls are TRBV6-5 and TRBJ2-5; D is uncertain. Between the trimmed V and J ends, which lost 6 bases and 7 bases, there was a span of 15 bases. The CDR3 covers 13 residues. The germline CDR1 and CDR2 sequences are MNHEY and SVGAGI. In DNA form, the CDR3 reads TGTGCCAGCAGGCCCCCAGGAGTGGTGACCCAGTACTTC. Translated: CASRPPGVVTQYF.

V and J are TRBV6-4 and TRBJ2-3; 10 bases agree with TRBD2. The CDR3 is 16 residues long. Per the germline V gene, CDR1 is MRHNA and CDR2 is SNTAGT. Trimming cost V 0 bases and J 0 bases; bases outside gene matches: 0. CDR3 protein: CASSDSTSGSTDTQYF. The DNA of the CDR3 is TGTGCCAGCAGTGACTCGACTAGCGGGAGCACAGATACGCAGTATTTT.

This chain connects TRBV7-9 to TRBJ2-7, with D perhaps matching TRBD2 (5 bases). Germline V gene sequence: CDR1 SEHNR, CDR2 FQNEAQ (reference sequence). With 5 bases removed from V and 4 bases from J, the gap between germline ends came to 12 bases. This CDR3 is 13 amino acids long. The DNA of the CDR3 is TGTGCCAGCAGCCCGACTATGCAATACGAGCAGTACTTC. Translated: CASSPTMQYEQYF.

V usage is TRBV7-2 and J usage is TRBJ2-7, with 7 nucleotides matching TRBD2. V shed 5 bases, J shed 4 bases, and the junction held 11 bases outside the gene matches. Germline CDR1 is SGHTA and CDR2 is FQGNSA. CDR3 length: 15 amino acids. The CDR3: CASSILASPGYEQYF. CDR3 sequence (DNA): TGTGCCAGCAGCATACTAGCGTCACCAGGGTACGAGCAGTACTTC.

This CDR3 reads CASSEGGGYGTDTQYF. The CDR3 DNA reads as TGTGCCAGCAGTGAAGGGGGGGGTTACGGCACAGATACGCAGTATTTT. This chain links TRBV2 with TRBJ2-3; 7 nucleotides agree with TRBD2. J was trimmed by 1 base and V by 1 base; bases with no gene match: 5. The CDR3 has 16 amino acids. CDR1 and CDR2 from the germline V gene are SNHLY and FYNNEI.

The chain employs TRBV9 and TRBJ2-7; the D gene is possibly TRBD2 (6 bases). This CDR3 comprises 15 residues. CDR1 SGDLS and CDR2 YYNGEE come from the germline V gene. V lost 0 bases and J 2 bases, leaving 12 bases between the germline ends. CDR3 sequence reads: CASSVGHGGPYEQYF. As DNA, the CDR3 is TGTGCCAGCAGCGTAGGCCACGGGGGTCCCTACGAGCAGTACTTC.

The genes are TRBV4-3 and TRBJ2-7; the match to TRBD1 covers 10 bases. Looked up from germline, CDR1 is LGHNA and CDR2 is YSLEER. The CDR3 has 17 residues. Unmatched junction bases numbered 13, after V lost 1 base and J lost 7 bases. CDR3 region: CASSQGPRDRGLGEQYF. CDR3 coding DNA: TGCGCCAGCAGCCAAGGCCCCCGGGACAGGGGTTTGGGAGAGCAGTACTTC.

V gene TRBV9 combines with J gene TRBJ2-5, with 12 bases identical to TRBD1. This CDR3 has 17 amino acids. The V gene's germline CDR1 is SGDLS and CDR2 YYNGEE. V shed 2 bases, J shed 4 bases, and the junction held 9 bases outside the gene matches. CDR3 in amino acids: CASSVRDRGLEGETQYF. CDR3 nucleotides: TGTGCCAGCAGCGTCCGGGACAGGGGGCTCGAGGGAGAGACCCAGTACTTC.

This clone was observed a few times. The chain joins TRBV4-1 to TRBJ2-7; D uncertain. From germline, CDR1 is MGHRA and CDR2 YSYEKL. The CDR3 length is 13 residues. Trimming stripped 0 bases from V and 3 bases from J, with 6 bases between. The CDR3 nucleotides are TGCGCCAGCAGCCAAGAGACGAACTACGAGCAGTACTTC. Translating it yields CASSQETNYEQYF.

This clone was recorded only once. The V gene is TRBV5-6, the J gene TRBJ1-5; D possibly corresponds to TRBD1 (5 bases). Germline CDR1 reads SGHDT; CDR2 reads YYEEEE. Trimming pared 5 bases from V and 0 bases from J, leaving 9 bases between. The CDR3 contains 14 residues. The CDR3: CASSNTGSNQPQHF. CDR3 DNA: TGTGCCAGCAGTAACACAGGTAGCAATCAGCCCCAGCATTTT.

This rearrangement joins TRBV4-2 to TRBJ1-4; 7 bases line up with TRBD1. Germline CDR1 is LGHNA and CDR2 is YNFKEQ. The J segment lost 8 bases and the V segment lost 1 base, leaving 7 bases of the junction unmatched. This CDR3 contains 15 residues. The CDR3: CASSQGKGAVEKLFF. Written as DNA, the CDR3 is TGTGCCAGCAGCCAAGGGAAGGGGGCGGTGGAAAAACTGTTTTTT.

About this clone: Other nucleotide sequences in the sample specify the same CDR3. The rearrangement links TRBV7-9 to TRBJ2-7, with D possibly matching TRBD1 (6 bases). Germline V gene lookup returns CDR1 SEHNR and CDR2 FQNEAQ (reference sequence). The V and J ends lost 6 bases and 2 bases respectively, with 11 bases between them. The CDR3 contains 13 residues. CDR3 sequence: CASSPGQTYEQYF. The CDR3 bases are TGTGCCAGCAGTCCTGGACAGACCTACGAGCAGTACTTC.

This clone was seen a few times. The gene calls are TRBV7-9 and TRBJ2-6; no clear D. Germline values: CDR1 SEHNR, CDR2 FQNEAQ (reference sequence). The CDR3 consists of 15 residues. V dropped 2 bases and J dropped 1 base, with 6 bases sitting between them. The CDR3 DNA sequence: TGTGCCAGCAGCTTATTAGCTTCTGGGGCCAACGTCCTGACTTTC. Its protein product is CASSLLASGANVLTF.

The chain employs TRBV9 and TRBJ1-2, with TRBD1 matching 8 bases. The CDR3 runs to 14 residues. V lost 4 bases and J lost 2; bases outside the gene matches: 4. The germline V gene encodes CDR1 SGDLS and CDR2 YYNGEE. The CDR3 reads CASSRTGRNYGYTF. The CDR3 DNA reads as TGTGCCAGCAGCCGGACAGGGCGGAACTATGGCTACACCTTC.

This sequence joins TRBV7-2 and TRBJ2-1; no definite D call. This CDR3 spans 13 amino acids. The ends were cut back, 0 bases at V and 7 bases at J, with 7 bases in the middle. Germline CDR1 and CDR2: SGHTA and FQGNSA. Here the CDR3 reads CASSLARVNEQFF. CDR3 in DNA: TGTGCCAGCAGCTTAGCGAGAGTTAATGAGCAGTTCTTC.

This clone was observed a few times. The CDR3 here is CASIDRGGTDTQYF. CDR3 DNA: TGTGCCAGCATCGACCGGGGGGGGACAGATACGCAGTATTTT. V gene TRBV28 combines with J gene TRBJ2-3, with TRBD2 matching 8 bases. CDR3 length equals 14 residues. V was clipped by 7 bases and J by 3 bases; unmatched bases: 6. CDR1 is MDHEN, CDR2 SYDVKM, per germline. Filled out from reference TRBV28 and TRBJ2-3, the complete variable domain reads DVKVTQSSRYLVKRTGEKVFLECVQDMDHENMFWYRQDPGLGLRLIYFSYDVKMKEKGDIPEGYSVSREKKERFSLILESASTNQTSMYLCASIDRGGTDTQYFGPGTRLTVL.

The chain links TRBV6-5 to TRBJ2-1, with D perhaps TRBD1 (6 bases). Germline V gives CDR1 MNHEY, CDR2 SVGAGI. V dropped 4 bases and J dropped 0 bases, with 10 bases sitting between them. The CDR3 is 15 residues long. As DNA, the CDR3 is TGTGCCAGCAGTTTGACAGGACGCTCCTACAATGAGCAGTTCTTC. This gives the protein CASSLTGRSYNEQFF.

The chain couples TRBV2 to TRBJ2-7; perhaps TRBD1 as D (6 bases). The CDR3 runs to 14 residues. Germline CDR1 reads SNHLY; CDR2 reads FYNNEI. Trimming shortened V by 5 bases and J by 4 bases, and 15 bases separated the two germline ends. In nucleotides, the CDR3 is TGTGCCAGCAGTCTCCGGGACAACCGGTACGAGCAGTACTTC. Protein: CASSLRDNRYEQYF.

J is TRBJ2-1 and V is TRBV27; D not certain. Trimming shortened V by 4 bases and J by 7 bases, and 5 bases separated the two germline ends. Germline CDR1 is MNHEY and CDR2 is SMNVEV (reference sequence). The CDR3 totals 11 residues. CDR3 bases: TGTGCCAGCAGTTCGAGTAATGAGCAGTTCTTC. This gives the protein CASSSSNEQFF.

The chain links TRBV5-1 to TRBJ1-1, with a weak D call TRBD1 (6 bases). This CDR3 region has 15 residues. The germline V gene encodes CDR1 SGHRS and CDR2 YFSETQ. V lost 4 bases and J 3 bases, leaving 16 bases between the germline ends. For the CDR3, the DNA is TGCGCCAGCAGCACTCTACAGGGTCAGGACACTGAAGCTTTCTTT. Translated: CASSTLQGQDTEAFF. The full variable domain, with the rest looked up from reference TRBV5-1 and TRBJ1-1, is KAGVTQTPRYLIKTRGQQVTLSCSPISGHRSVSWYQQTPGQGLQFLFEYFSETQRNKGNFPGRFSGRQFSNSRSEMNVSTLELGDSALYLCASSTLQGQDTEAFFGQGTRLTVV.

The chain combines TRBV4-1 with TRBJ2-7; a possible D gene is TRBD2 (5 bases). Looked up from germline, CDR1 is MGHRA and CDR2 is YSYEKL. The CDR3 runs 16 residues. Trimming removed 1 base at V and 0 bases at J, with 13 bases between. This CDR3 reads CASSQGTGFSSYEQYF. As DNA, the CDR3 is TGCGCCAGCAGCCAAGGGACGGGGTTCAGCTCCTACGAGCAGTACTTC.

The chain uses TRBV27 and TRBJ2-2; D could derive from TRBD1 or TRBD2 (5 bases each). Trimming shortened V by 10 bases and J by 5 bases, and 26 bases separated the two germline ends. From germline, CDR1 is MNHEY and CDR2 SMNVEV (reference sequence). The CDR3 has 17 residues. CDR3 nucleotide sequence: TGTGCCACCGGGGCGGACTCCGCACTACAAAGAACCGGGGAGCTGTTTTTT. This sequence encodes CATGADSALQRTGELFF.

This clone has just a few counts. The CDR3 DNA reads TGCAGCGTCCTGACAGGGGCGTACAATGAGCAGTTCTTC. This gives the protein CSVLTGAYNEQFF. V gene TRBV29-1 combines with J gene TRBJ2-1, with 8 bases matching TRBD1. The CDR3 is 13 residues long. The V and J ends lost 6 bases and 4 bases, in that order; junction bases with no gene match: 5. Germline V lookup: CDR1 SQVTM, CDR2 ANQGSEA.

The chain uses TRBV7-8 and TRBJ2-1; maybe TRBD2 (5 bases). The CDR3 runs to 17 residues. Trimming took off 5 bases at V and 0 bases at J, with 17 bases between the two ends. The germline V gene has CDR1 SGHVS and CDR2 FQNEAQ. The CDR3 nucleotides read TGTGCCAGCAGCAAAGAGGGTGGCGTTAGCTCCTACAATGAGCAGTTCTTC. Translated: CASSKEGGVSSYNEQFF.

The chain carries TRBV9 and TRBJ1-2; D unclear. Germline V gives CDR1 SGDLS, CDR2 YYNGEE. The CDR3 has 14 residues. V was cut by 1 base and J by 3 bases, with 10 bases left in between. Written as DNA, the CDR3 is TGTGCCAGCAGCGTAAATGTTATCGACTATGGCTACACCTTC. This gives the protein CASSVNVIDYGYTF.

The gene calls are TRBV4-2 and TRBJ2-5; D not resolved. The V end lost 1 base, the J end lost 5 bases, and 8 bases lay between the germline ends. Germline V lookup: CDR1 LGHNA, CDR2 YNFKEQ. The CDR3 loop spans 13 amino acids. Here the CDR3 DNA reads TGTGCCAGCAGCCAAGGGGGTATGGAGACCCAGTACTTC. This codes for CASSQGGMETQYF.

Note on this clone: Here the CDR3 omits its conserved ending phenylalanine or tryptophan, so a read error is the likely source. The J gene is TRBJ2-7, the V gene TRBV27; D is undetermined. Germline lookup yields CDR1 MNHEY and CDR2 SMNVEV (reference sequence). The CDR3 is 12 residues long. Between the trimmed V and J ends, which lost 6 bases and 1 base, there was a span of 7 bases. The DNA for the CDR3 is TGTGCCAGCAGCCCGAATTCCTACGAGCAGTACCTC. Translation: CASSPNSYEQYL.

This clone was seen only a few times. V gene TRBV4-3 combines with J gene TRBJ2-3, with 8 bases fitting TRBD2. The CDR3 is 17 residues long. Germline CDR1 and CDR2: LGHNA and YSLEER. Unmatched junction bases numbered 7, after V lost 0 bases and J lost 2 bases. The DNA of the CDR3 is TGCGCCAGCAGCCAAGATCGGAGCGGGGGCCTCACAGATACGCAGTATTTT. This codes for CASSQDRSGGLTDTQYF.